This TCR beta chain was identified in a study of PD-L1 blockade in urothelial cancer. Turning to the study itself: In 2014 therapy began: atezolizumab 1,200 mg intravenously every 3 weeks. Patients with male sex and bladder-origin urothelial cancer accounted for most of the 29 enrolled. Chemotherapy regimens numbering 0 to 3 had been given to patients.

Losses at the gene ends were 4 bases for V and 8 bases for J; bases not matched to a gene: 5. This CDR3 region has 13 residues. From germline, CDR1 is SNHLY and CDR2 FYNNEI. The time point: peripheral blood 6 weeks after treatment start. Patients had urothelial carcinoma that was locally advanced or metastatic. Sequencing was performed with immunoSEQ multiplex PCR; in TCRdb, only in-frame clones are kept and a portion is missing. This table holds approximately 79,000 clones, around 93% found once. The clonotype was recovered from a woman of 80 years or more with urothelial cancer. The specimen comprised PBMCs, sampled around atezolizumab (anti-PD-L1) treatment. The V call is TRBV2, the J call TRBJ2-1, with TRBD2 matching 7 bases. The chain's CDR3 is CASSAKREYEQFF. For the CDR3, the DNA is TGTGCCAGCAGTGCCAAGCGGGAATATGAGCAGTTCTTC. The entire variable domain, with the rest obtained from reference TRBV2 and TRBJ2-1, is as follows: EPEVTQTPSHQVTQMGQEVILRCVPISNHLYFYWYRQILGQKVEFLVSFYNNEISEKSEIFDDQFSVERPDGSNFTLKIRSTKLEDSAMYFCASSAKREYEQFFGPGTRLTVL.